This T cell receptor beta chain was documented in a study of shared clonotypes between healthy human individuals. For the study at large: Per-donor plates numbered three CD4 naive, three CD4 memory, two CD8 naive and one CD8 memory.

Profiling relied on immunoSEQ multiplex PCR, and the TCRdb table lists in-frame clones only, not all of them. The sample includes over 850,000 clones, around 82% seen only once; the top ten take 0.6% to 0.7%. Germline-derived CDR1 and CDR2 are MGHRA and YSYEKL. The V and J ends lost 1 base and 9 bases, in that order; junction bases with no gene match: 21. The CDR3 loop spans 19 amino acids. This sequence originates from a man aged 18 to 30 in good health. Some clones in this sample may be carry-over from other donors' samples. The material sequenced was memory CD4+ T cells from PBMCs. Sample subset: CD45RA-negative fraction. This chain links TRBV4-1 with TRBJ1-5; 7 positions match TRBD1. CDR3 bases: TGCGCCAGCAGCCAAGGTTTAGTAAGTACAGGGGACCTTAGGCCGCCCCAGCATTTT. Amino acids: CASSQGLVSTGDLRPPQHF.